A selection of T cell receptor beta chains follows, all from one sample in a study of T cell repertoires in cytomegalovirus infection. TCRdb recomputed calls from the reads with MiXCR, one row per CDR3 protein. The table records hundreds of thousands of distinct CDR3 sequences, approximately 10% of them present only once. What was sequenced was PBMCs. These receptors were obtained from a human donor in good health (CMV status not recorded). Some clones in this sample may be carry-over from other donors' samples. Both conserved end residues are part of each CDR3. D genes are given only for firm matches. Clone sizes are given selectively: once, few, many, or a class where the clone is expanded.

V gene: TRBV2
J gene: TRBJ2-1
clone size: -
D gene: -
CDR3 DNA: TGTGCCAGCACCCAGGGTTTCAATGAGCAGTTCTTC
CDR3 protein: CASTQGFNEQFF

V gene: TRBV20-1
J gene: TRBJ1-1
clone size: few
D gene: TRBD1
CDR3 DNA: TGCAGTGCTAGGGTACAGGGGGCTTCGGCTGAAGCTTTCTTT
CDR3 protein: CSARVQGASAEAFF

V gene: TRBV7-2
J gene: TRBJ2-1
clone size: many
D gene: TRBD2
CDR3 DNA: TGTGCCAGCAGCTTAGGCAGACTAGCGGGAGTCGGTGAGCAGTTCTTC
CDR3 protein: CASSLGRLAGVGEQFF

V gene: TRBV6-6
J gene: TRBJ2-3
clone size: many
D gene: TRBD2
CDR3 DNA: TGTGCCAGCAGTTACTCTGCTAGCGGATACACAGATACGCAGTATTTT
CDR3 protein: CASSYSASGYTDTQYF

V gene: TRBV20-1
J gene: TRBJ1-1
clone size: many
D gene: TRBD1
CDR3 DNA: TGCAGTGCTAGACTTTCCGGGACAGGGAACACTGAAGCTTTCTTT
CDR3 protein: CSARLSGTGNTEAFF

V gene: TRBV18
J gene: TRBJ2-7
clone size: -
D gene: -
CDR3 DNA: TGTGCCAGCTCACCACAGAGTCCCTACGAGCAGTACTTC
CDR3 protein: CASSPQSPYEQYF

V gene: TRBV5-1
J gene: TRBJ2-4
clone size: many
D gene: -
CDR3 DNA: TGCGCCAGCAGCCGGACGGGGATACTAGCCAAAAACATTCAGTACTTC
CDR3 protein: CASSRTGILAKNIQYF

V gene: TRBV11-1
J gene: TRBJ2-7
clone size: -
D gene: -
CDR3 DNA: TGTGCCAGCAGCAAAGAGGGCGAGCAGTACTTC
CDR3 protein: CASSKEGEQYF

V gene: TRBV12-3/TRBV12-4
J gene: TRBJ1-2
clone size: -
D gene: TRBD1
CDR3 DNA: TGTGCCAGCAGCCGAGACAGGGGGCGCCTGGGTGGCTACACCTTC
CDR3 protein: CASSRDRGRLGGYTF

V gene: TRBV20-1
J gene: TRBJ2-7
clone size: few
D gene: -
CDR3 DNA: TGCAGTGCTAGAGGGCTCAGTCCCTACGAGCAGTACTTC
CDR3 protein: CSARGLSPYEQYF

V gene: TRBV5-1
J gene: TRBJ2-7
clone size: few
D gene: TRBD1
CDR3 DNA: TGCGCCAGCAGCAGCGGACAGGGGGCGGGCGAGCAGTACTTC
CDR3 protein: CASSSGQGAGEQYF

V gene: TRBV7-3
J gene: TRBJ2-3
clone size: many
D gene: -
CDR3 DNA: TGTGCCAGCAGCTCCTCCCCCAGTAAAGATACGCAGTATTTT
CDR3 protein: CASSSSPSKDTQYF

V gene: TRBV7-3
J gene: TRBJ1-1
clone size: many
D gene: TRBD1
CDR3 DNA: TGTGCCAGCAGCTCGAGAGACAGGGTGATAACTGAAGCTTTCTTT
CDR3 protein: CASSSRDRVITEAFF

V gene: TRBV7-2
J gene: TRBJ2-7
clone size: many
D gene: -
CDR3 DNA: TGTGCCAGCAGCTTAGCGAGGACCTACGAGCAGTACTTC
CDR3 protein: CASSLARTYEQYF

V gene: TRBV15
J gene: TRBJ2-1
clone size: -
D gene: TRBD2
CDR3 DNA: TGTGCCACCAGCAGACAAGGACTAGCGGGAGGGATTGAGCAGTTCTTC
CDR3 protein: CATSRQGLAGGIEQFF

V gene: TRBV3-1
J gene: TRBJ1-5
clone size: -
D gene: -
CDR3 DNA: TGTGCCAGCAGCCAGGGTTGGGGCAATCAGCCCCAGCATTTT
CDR3 protein: CASSQGWGNQPQHF

V gene: TRBV6-1
J gene: TRBJ1-2
clone size: many
D gene: -
CDR3 DNA: TGTGCCAGCAGTACGGTAGGGGGACACCCTTCCTATGGCTACACCTTC
CDR3 protein: CASSTVGGHPSYGYTF

V gene: TRBV6-1
J gene: TRBJ2-7
clone size: -
D gene: TRBD1
CDR3 DNA: TGTGCCAGCACTCGAACCATCGGGACAGGGGTGATGTACGAGCAGTACTTC
CDR3 protein: CASTRTIGTGVMYEQYF

V gene: TRBV2
J gene: TRBJ1-2
clone size: many
D gene: -
CDR3 DNA: TGTGCCAGCAGTGGTGGGAGGCTAAACTATGGCTACACCTTC
CDR3 protein: CASSGGRLNYGYTF

V gene: TRBV7-9
J gene: TRBJ2-7
clone size: many
D gene: TRBD2
CDR3 DNA: TGTGCCAGCAGCTTAGGCGGGAGCATCTACGAGCAGTACTTC
CDR3 protein: CASSLGGSIYEQYF

V gene: TRBV28
J gene: TRBJ2-2
clone size: -
D gene: TRBD1
CDR3 DNA: TGTGCCAGCAGCCGAAGGGGGCAATGGATAGAGCTGTTTTTT
CDR3 protein: CASSRRGQWIELFF

V gene: TRBV12-3/TRBV12-4
J gene: TRBJ1-5
clone size: few
D gene: -
CDR3 DNA: TGTGCCAGCAGTTTTTCAGGGGCTCGCAATCAGCCCCAGCATTTT
CDR3 protein: CASSFSGARNQPQHF